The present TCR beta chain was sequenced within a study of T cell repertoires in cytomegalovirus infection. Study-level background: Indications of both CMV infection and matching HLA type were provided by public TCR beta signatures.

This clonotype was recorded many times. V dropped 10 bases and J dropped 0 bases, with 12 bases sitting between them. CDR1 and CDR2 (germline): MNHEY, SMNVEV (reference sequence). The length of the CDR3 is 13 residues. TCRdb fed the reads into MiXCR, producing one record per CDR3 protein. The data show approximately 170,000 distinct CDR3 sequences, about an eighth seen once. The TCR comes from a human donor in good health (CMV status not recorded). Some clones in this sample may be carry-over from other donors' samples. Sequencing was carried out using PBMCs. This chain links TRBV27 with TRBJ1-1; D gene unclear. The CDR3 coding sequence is TGTGCCACCGGACTCGGGGTGAACACTGAAGCTTTCTTT. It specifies CATGLGVNTEAFF.